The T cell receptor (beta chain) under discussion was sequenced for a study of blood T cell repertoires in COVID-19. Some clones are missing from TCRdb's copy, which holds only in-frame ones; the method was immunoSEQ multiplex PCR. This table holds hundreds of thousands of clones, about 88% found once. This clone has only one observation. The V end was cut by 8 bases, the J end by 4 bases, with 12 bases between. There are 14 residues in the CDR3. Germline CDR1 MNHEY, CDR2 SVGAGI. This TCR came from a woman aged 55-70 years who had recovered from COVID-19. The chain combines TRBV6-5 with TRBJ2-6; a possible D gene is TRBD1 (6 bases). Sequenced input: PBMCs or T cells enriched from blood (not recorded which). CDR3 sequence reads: CASSGGSGANVLTF. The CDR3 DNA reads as TGTGCCAGCTCTGGGGGCTCGGGGGCCAACGTCCTGACTTTC.